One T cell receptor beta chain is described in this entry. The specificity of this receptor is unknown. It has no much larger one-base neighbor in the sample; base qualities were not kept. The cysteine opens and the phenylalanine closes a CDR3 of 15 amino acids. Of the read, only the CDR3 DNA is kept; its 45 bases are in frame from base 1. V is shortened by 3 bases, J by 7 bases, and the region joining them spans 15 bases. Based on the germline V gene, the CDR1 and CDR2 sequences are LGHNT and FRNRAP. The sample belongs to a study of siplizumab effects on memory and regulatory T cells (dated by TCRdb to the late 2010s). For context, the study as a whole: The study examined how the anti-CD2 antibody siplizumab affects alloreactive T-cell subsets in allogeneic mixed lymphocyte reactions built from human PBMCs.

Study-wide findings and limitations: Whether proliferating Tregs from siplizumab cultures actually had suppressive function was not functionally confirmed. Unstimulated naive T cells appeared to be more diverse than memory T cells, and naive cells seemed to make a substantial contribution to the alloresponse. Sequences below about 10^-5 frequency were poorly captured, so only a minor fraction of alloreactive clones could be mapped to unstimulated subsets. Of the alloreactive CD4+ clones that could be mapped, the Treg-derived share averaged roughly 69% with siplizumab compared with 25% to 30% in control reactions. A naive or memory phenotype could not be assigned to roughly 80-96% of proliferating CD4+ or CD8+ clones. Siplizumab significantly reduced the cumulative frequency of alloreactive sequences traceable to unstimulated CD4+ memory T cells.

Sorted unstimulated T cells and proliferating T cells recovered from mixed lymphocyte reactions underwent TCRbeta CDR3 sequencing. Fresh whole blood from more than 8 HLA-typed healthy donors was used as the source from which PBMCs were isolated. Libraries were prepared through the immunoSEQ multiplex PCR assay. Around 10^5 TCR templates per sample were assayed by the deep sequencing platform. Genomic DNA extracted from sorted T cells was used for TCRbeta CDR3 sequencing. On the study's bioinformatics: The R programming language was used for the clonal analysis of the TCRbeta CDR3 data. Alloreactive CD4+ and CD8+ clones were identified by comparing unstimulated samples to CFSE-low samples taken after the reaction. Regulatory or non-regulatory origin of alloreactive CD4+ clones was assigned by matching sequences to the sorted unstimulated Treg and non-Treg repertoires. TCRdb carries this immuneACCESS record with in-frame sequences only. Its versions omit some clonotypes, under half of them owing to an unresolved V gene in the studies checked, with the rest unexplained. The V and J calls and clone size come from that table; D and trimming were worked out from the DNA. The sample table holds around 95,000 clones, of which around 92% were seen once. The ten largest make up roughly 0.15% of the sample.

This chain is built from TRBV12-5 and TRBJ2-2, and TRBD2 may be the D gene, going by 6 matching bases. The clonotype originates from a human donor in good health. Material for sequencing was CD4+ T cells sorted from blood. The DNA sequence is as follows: TGTGCTAGTGGTTTTATTACTAGCAGGAGCGGGGAGCTGTTTTTT. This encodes CASGFITSRSGELFF. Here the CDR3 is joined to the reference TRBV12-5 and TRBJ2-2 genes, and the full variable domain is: DARVTQTPRHKVTEMGQEVTMRCQPILGHNTVFWYRQTMMQGLELLAYFRNRAPLDDSGMPKDRFSAEMPDATLATLKIQPSEPRDSAVYFCASGFITSRSGELFFGEGSRLTVL.